This is a list of T cell receptor beta chains from one sample in a study of radiotherapy plus CTLA-4 blockade in lung cancer. Clones were read by immunoSEQ multiplex PCR, and TCRdb kept only the in-frame ones, dropping some. This table has about 50,000 clones, 84% appearing once. The specimen comprised peripheral blood, sampled from a patient treated with radiotherapy plus ipilimumab. The receptors shown here come from a human donor with non-small cell lung cancer whose response to radiotherapy plus ipilimumab could not be evaluated. CDR3s include the opening cysteine and the closing phenylalanine or tryptophan. D genes are given only for firm matches. Clone size is shown for a subset of rows, as once, few, many or a class of expanded clone.

TRBV7-6	TRBJ1-5	NA	TRBD1	TGTGCCAGCAGCTTTAGACAGGGGGCGGACCAGCCCCAGCATTTT	CASSFRQGADQPQHF
TRBV19	TRBJ1-4	once	NA	TGTGCCAGTAGTAATCGGGAGGACGAAAAACTGTTTTTT	CASSNREDEKLFF
TRBV27	TRBJ2-1	NA	TRBD2	TGTGCCAGCAGTTTTACAGCGGGAACGCAACAGTTCTTC	CASSFTAGTQQFF
TRBV5-1	TRBJ2-3	NA	NA	TGCGCCAGCAGCCGGTCACTAGGCACAGATACGCAGTATTTT	CASSRSLGTDTQYF
TRBV28	TRBJ2-1	NA	TRBD2	TGTGCCAGCAGGCCTGGGGGTAGCGGGACTTACAATGAGCAGTTCTTC	CASRPGGSGTYNEQFF
TRBV19	TRBJ1-5	NA	TRBD1	TGTGCCAAAGCGCCCCGGACAGGGCATCAGCCCCAGCATTTT	CAKAPRTGHQPQHF
TRBV11-3	TRBJ2-7	NA	TRBD2	TGTGCCAGCAGCTTATACAGCGGGAGCCGAGAGCAGTACTTC	CASSLYSGSREQYF
TRBV2	TRBJ2-7	NA	TRBD2	TGTGCCAGCAGTCCTCTACTCCTAGCGGGGGGAAAGAGATACGAGCAGTACTTC	CASSPLLLAGGKRYEQYF
TRBV7-2	TRBJ2-7	NA	NA	TGTGCCAGCGGCAGATCCTACGAGCAGTACTTC	CASGRSYEQYF
TRBV7-3	TRBJ2-1	few	TRBD2	TGTGCCAGCAGCTATCTAGCGGGAGGGCCCTCGGAGCAGTTCTTC	CASSYLAGGPSEQFF
TRBV27	TRBJ1-2	once	NA	TGTGCCAGCAGTTCGCCTAGGACTGGTCTTAAGGACTATGGCTACACCTTC	CASSSPRTGLKDYGYTF
TRBV5-1	TRBJ2-7	NA	TRBD2	TGCGCCAGCACTCAAGGATGGCGGGAGGGCTCCTACGAGCAGTACTTC	CASTQGWREGSYEQYF
TRBV11-3	TRBJ2-7	once	TRBD2	TGTGCCAGCAGCTCCCAAATGCTAGCGGGAGACCTCTACGAGCAGTACTTC	CASSSQMLAGDLYEQYF
TRBV7-9	TRBJ2-3	once	TRBD2	TGTGCCAGCAGCTTCGGGGGACTAGCGGGAGATCCAGATACGCAGTATTTT	CASSFGGLAGDPDTQYF
TRBV7-9	TRBJ2-1	NA	TRBD2	TGTGCCAGCAGCTCTGCGGGACTAGCGGGAGGCCACAATGAGCAGTTCTTC	CASSSAGLAGGHNEQFF
TRBV10-3	TRBJ2-7	NA	NA	TGTGCCATCAGTGAGTCGAGCGGAGCCTACGAGCAGTACTTC	CAISESSGAYEQYF
TRBV5-1	TRBJ2-3	NA	TRBD2	TGCGCCAGCAGCTCCAAAGTAGCGGGTGGGACAGATACGCAGTATTTT	CASSSKVAGGTDTQYF
TRBV5-1	TRBJ2-1	once	NA	TGCGCCAGCAGCCCCCGTTTTGCTAGCGACAATGAGCAGTTCTTC	CASSPRFASDNEQFF
TRBV7-2	TRBJ2-7	NA	TRBD1	TGTGCCAGCAGCTTGGGGACAGGGGGCTCCGAGCAGTACTTC	CASSLGTGGSEQYF
TRBV28	TRBJ2-5	NA	NA	TGTGCCAGCAGTTTGGGGGGGCCTCAAGAGACCCAGTACTTC	CASSLGGPQETQYF
TRBV7-2	TRBJ1-2	NA	NA	TGTGCCAGCAGAGACGGGGGATGGTCGCGTGGCTACACCTTC	CASRDGGWSRGYTF
TRBV7-2	TRBJ1-1	NA	NA	TGTGCCAGCAGCGCAACGGGACATACTAACACTGAAGCTTTCTTT	CASSATGHTNTEAFF